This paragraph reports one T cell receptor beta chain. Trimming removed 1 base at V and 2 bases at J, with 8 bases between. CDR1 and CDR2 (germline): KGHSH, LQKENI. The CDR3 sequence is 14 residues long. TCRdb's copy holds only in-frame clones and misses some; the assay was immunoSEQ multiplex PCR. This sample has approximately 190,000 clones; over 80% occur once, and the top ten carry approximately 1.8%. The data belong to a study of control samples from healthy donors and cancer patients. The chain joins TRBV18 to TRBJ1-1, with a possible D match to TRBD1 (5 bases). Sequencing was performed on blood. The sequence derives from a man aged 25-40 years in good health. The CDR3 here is CASSPQRGNTEAFF. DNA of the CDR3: TGTGCCAGCTCACCACAGAGGGGAAACACTGAAGCTTTCTTT. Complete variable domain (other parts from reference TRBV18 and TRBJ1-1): NAGVMQNPRHLVRRRGQEARLRCSPMKGHSHVYWYRQLPEEGLKFMVYLQKENIIDESGMPKERFSAEFPKEGPSILRIQQVVRGDSAAYFCASSPQRGNTEAFFGQGTRLTVV.